A single sample gave rise to the 15 T cell receptor beta chains below, sequenced in a study of T cell clonality in common variable immunodeficiency. The protocol was immunoSEQ multiplex PCR, while the TCRdb copy is restricted to in-frame clones and leaves out a portion. The record shows tens of thousands of clones for this sample, with no singletons present. The sequenced sample consisted of peripheral blood mononuclear cells. The receptors here all came from a person aged 18 to 70 in good health.

This clone came up many times. The read terminates 3 residues before the CDR3 end, so the remaining end is supplied by the germline J gene. The chain has TRBV19 and TRBJ2-1, with 7 bases that match TRBD1. V gave up 8 bases and J gave up 0 bases; unmatched junction bases: 7. The CDR3 has 15 amino acids. In germline, CDR1 is LNHDA, CDR2 SQIVND (reference sequence). The CDR3 reads CASHRGMSSYNEQFF. The covered CDR3 bases are TGTGCCAGTCACAGGGGTATGAGCTCCTACAATGAG.

In this sample, this clone turned up many times. The CDR3 end falls 3 residues outside the read, so it is completed with the germline J gene. The V and J genes are TRBV3-1 (or the pseudogene TRBV3-2) and TRBJ2-1; 8 bases agree with TRBD1. Per the germline V gene, CDR1 is LGHDT and CDR2 is YNNKEL (reference sequence). This CDR3 comprises 16 residues. V shed 3 bases and J 8 bases; nucleotides not matched to a gene: 12. The DNA read from the CDR3 is TGTGCCAGCAGCCAGGTGACAGGGGCCTCCCCTTATGAG. Its protein is CASSQVTGASPYE. The entire CDR3 protein reads CASSQVTGASPYEQFF.

This clone was seen many times. The read terminates 3 residues before the CDR3 end, so the remaining end is supplied by the germline J gene. V and J are TRBV2 and TRBJ1-4, with 8 bases identical to TRBD1. The J segment lost 8 bases and the V segment lost 8 bases, leaving 7 bases of the junction unmatched. From germline, CDR1 is SNHLY and CDR2 FYNNEI. The CDR3 has 13 amino acids. CDR3 sequence: CASGGTGSEKLFF. Partial CDR3 DNA: TGTGCCAGCGGGGGGACAGGTTCCGAAAAA.

This clone was detected ten times or more. The read is 3 residues too short to cover the CDR3 end, so that end is filled in from the germline J gene. V usage is TRBV30 and J usage is TRBJ1-2, with D maybe TRBD1 (5 bases). The CDR3 has 15 amino acids. Germline V gene data show CDR1 as GTSNPN and CDR2 as SVGIG (reference sequence). The CDR3 region is CAWSHAGTGAVGYTF. Incomplete CDR3 DNA: TGTGCCTGGAGTCACGCGGGGACTGGCGCAGTAGGC. Using reference TRBV30 and TRBJ1-2 for the parts outside the CDR3, the full variable domain is SQTIHQWPATLVQPVGSPLSLECTVEGTSNPNLYWYRQAAGRGLQLLFYSVGIGQISSEVPQNLSASRPQDRQFILSSKKLLLSDSGFYLCAWSHAGTGAVGYTFGSGTRLTVV.

This clone was picked up many times. The read falls 3 residues short of the CDR3 end, and the missing part is taken from the germline J gene. The V call is TRBV7-8, the J call TRBJ1-1, with a tentative D call TRBD1 (6 bases). CDR3 length: 15 amino acids. Trimming took 5 bases from V and 5 from J, leaving 18 bases between them. The germline V gene has CDR1 SGHVS and CDR2 FQNEAQ. The CDR3 here is CASSTTYQGWTEAFF. The covered CDR3 bases are TGTGCCAGCAGCACAACCTATCAGGGGTGGACTGAA.

This clone came up many times. From the germline J gene comes the end of the CDR3, since the read stops 3 residues before it. The rearrangement links TRBV18 to TRBJ1-4; maybe TRBD1 (5 bases). CDR1 is KGHSH and CDR2 is LQKENI in the germline V gene. Between the trimmed V and J ends, which lost 3 bases and 7 bases, there was a span of 15 bases. CDR3 length: 15 amino acids. The CDR3 here is CASSPRQPQGEKLFF. The DNA read from the CDR3 is TGTGCCAGCTCACCTAGACAGCCCCAAGGTGAAAAA. Full variable domain (remainder filled in from reference TRBV18 and TRBJ1-4): NAGVMQNPRHLVRRRGQEARLRCSPMKGHSHVYWYRQLPEEGLKFMVYLQKENIIDESGMPKERFSAEFPKEGPSILRIQQVVRGDSAAYFCASSPRQPQGEKLFFGSGTQLSVL.

This clone was observed many times. The sequenced fragment ends 3 residues before the CDR3 boundary, so the rest is inferred from the germline J gene. This chain uses TRBV5-4 with TRBJ2-7; 7 bases agree with TRBD1. The CDR3 runs to 13 residues. Germline CDR1 SGHNT, CDR2 YYREEE (reference sequence). V dropped 4 bases and J dropped 2; count of bases not matched to a gene: 3. The sequenced CDR3 bases are TGTGCCAGCAGCCTCCAGGGGGCCTACGAG. Its translation: CASSLQGAYE. The CDR3 in its entirety is CASSLQGAYEQYF.

A remark on this clone: The CDR3 is cut off 3 residues early in the read; its end comes from the germline J gene. The V and J genes are TRBV11-2 and TRBJ2-7, with 9 bases that match TRBD2. Germline V gene sequence: CDR1 SGHAT, CDR2 FQNNGV. V shed 4 bases and J 2 bases; nucleotides not matched to a gene: 3. The CDR3 runs 14 residues. Incomplete CDR3 DNA: TGTGCCAGCAGCTCGCTAGCGGGGACCTACGAG. This translates into CASSSLAGTYE. The full CDR3 protein is CASSSLAGTYEQYF.

Sample share makes this clone medium-sized. Coverage ceases 3 residues before the CDR3 finishes, and the germline J gene fills in the end. The rearrangement uses TRBV30 and TRBJ1-3; D unresolved. The CDR3 is made up of 12 amino acids. Germline CDR1 GTSNPN, CDR2 SVGIG (reference sequence). Trimming pared 4 bases from V and 2 bases from J, leaving 6 bases between. Partial CDR3 DNA: TGTGCCTGGAAGAAGGCTGGAAACACC. Its protein product is CAWKKAGNT. The full CDR3 protein reads CAWKKAGNTIYF. The whole variable domain, remainder taken from reference TRBV30 and TRBJ1-3, is SQTIHQWPATLVQPVGSPLSLECTVEGTSNPNLYWYRQAAGRGLQLLFYSVGIGQISSEVPQNLSASRPQDRQFILSSKKLLLSDSGFYLCAWKKAGNTIYFGEGSWLTVV.

This clone was seen many times. The CDR3 extends 3 residues past the end of the read, so its final part is completed from the germline J gene. The gene calls are TRBV18 and TRBJ2-5; 9 bases match TRBD1. With V trimmed by 6 bases and J by 4 bases, 9 bases remained unmatched. This CDR3 region has 15 residues. The germline gives CDR1 KGHSH, CDR2 LQKENI. CDR3 sequence: CASSRDRGNGETQYF. The part of the CDR3 DNA that was read is TGTGCCAGCTCGCGAGACAGGGGGAATGGAGAGACC.

This clone was found many times. The read ends 3 residues before the CDR3 terminus; that terminus is restored from the germline J gene. The chain recombines TRBV30 with TRBJ1-5; the match to TRBD1 covers 7 bases. The V and J ends lost 2 bases and 5 bases, in that order; junction bases with no gene match: 9. The CDR3 contains 15 residues. From germline, CDR1 is GTSNPN and CDR2 SVGIG (reference sequence). This CDR3 reads CAWSRQGFTDQPQHF. Incomplete CDR3 DNA: TGTGCCTGGAGTAGACAGGGTTTTACCGATCAGCCC.

There are many counts of this clone. The read terminates 3 residues before the CDR3 end, so the remaining end is supplied by the germline J gene. V usage is TRBV4-2 and J usage is TRBJ2-7; D is perhaps TRBD1 (7 bases). Trimming removed 0 bases at V and 2 bases at J, with 14 bases between. The CDR3 consists of 16 residues. Germline V gene sequence: CDR1 LGHNA, CDR2 YNFKEQ. The CDR3 sequence is CASSQDRGGQAYEQYF. The part of the CDR3 DNA that was read is TGTGCCAGCAGCCAAGATAGGGGAGGACAGGCCTACGAG.

This clone was seen at least ten times. The read ends 3 residues shy of where the CDR3 ends; the end is completed using the germline J gene. V and J are TRBV7-2 and TRBJ2-3; 9 bases line up with TRBD2. The CDR3 has 16 amino acids. Per the germline V gene, CDR1 is SGHTA and CDR2 is FQGNSA. V shed 0 bases and J 5 bases; nucleotides not matched to a gene: 6. CDR3 region: CASSLALAGRVDTQYF. The sequenced CDR3 bases are TGTGCCAGCAGCTTAGCTCTAGCGGGACGGGTAGATACG.

Sample share makes this clone medium-sized. The read halts 3 residues ahead of the CDR3 end, with the missing end drawn from the germline J gene. This same CDR3 is encoded by further DNA sequences in the sample. V gene TRBV6-1 combines with J gene TRBJ2-1; tentative D call: TRBD1 (6 bases). Germline V gene data show CDR1 as MNHNS and CDR2 as SASEGT. The CDR3 covers 15 residues. Trimming removed 0 bases at V and 0 bases at J, with 6 bases between. CDR3 bases read: TGTGCCAGCAGTGAAGCAGGGGGCTCCTACAATGAG. Translating it yields CASSEAGGSYNE. The complete CDR3 reads CASSEAGGSYNEQFF.

In its sample, this clone was seen many times. The read ends 3 residues before the CDR3 terminus; that terminus is restored from the germline J gene. The chain couples TRBV28 to TRBJ2-4; D is possibly TRBD2 (6 bases). Germline CDR1 MDHEN, CDR2 SYDVKM. The CDR3 runs 14 residues. V was trimmed by 2 bases and J by 8 bases, leaving 13 bases between them. This chain's CDR3 is CASSLRGSADIQYF. CDR3 DNA (partial): TGTGCCAGCAGTTTACGGGGGAGTGCTGACATT.